The 15 T cell receptor beta chains below were found in one sample sequenced in a study of metastatic and nonmetastatic thyroid tumors. Prior to thyroid surgery, none of the patients had received any treatment. MiXCR was used by TCRdb to re-call the PCR reads. The table records tens of thousands of clones, 20% to 25% of them present only once. Sequencing was performed on blood. The origin of the receptors is a female donor with papillary thyroid cancer or a benign thyroid nodule (not recorded which). Some clones in this sample may be carry-over from other donors' samples.

This clone has more than one count but fewer than ten. The V gene is TRBV28, the J gene TRBJ2-2, with TRBD2 as a possible D gene (6 bases). There are 14 residues in the CDR3. Germline V gives CDR1 MDHEN, CDR2 SYDVKM. Trimming took 8 bases from V and 4 from J, leaving 14 bases between them. CDR3 in amino acids: CASLGGAGTGELFF. CDR3 DNA: TGTGCCAGCCTCGGAGGGGCGGGCACCGGGGAGCTGTTTTTT.

Worth noting for this clone: The CDR3 end shows no conserved phenylalanine or tryptophan, and so a read error is likely. The limits of the CDR3 on the DNA are not certain, so only TCRdb's listed CDR3 is given. The rearrangement links TRBV11-2 to TRBJ2-1; the D call in the table, TRBD2, was not verified against the DNA. The CDR3 is 15 amino acids long, termini counted. Per the germline V gene, CDR1 is SGHAT and CDR2 is FQNNGV. The CDR3 reads CASRETGTSYNEQVC.

This clone was counted at least ten times. The chain is built from TRBV30 and TRBJ2-5; 8 positions agree with TRBD1. Per the germline V gene, CDR1 is GTSNPN and CDR2 is SVGIG (reference sequence). The V gene end was trimmed by 0 bases and the J gene end by 5 bases; junction bases not matched to a gene: 14. The CDR3 consists of 17 residues. CDR3 amino acids: CAWSVQGARGPTETQYF. The CDR3 nucleotides read TGTGCCTGGAGTGTGCAGGGGGCGCGCGGCCCGACGGAGACCCAGTACTTC.

This clone appeared a few times. The chain is built from TRBV4-2 and TRBJ2-1; 11 bases line up with TRBD1. The CDR3 has 16 residues. V gave up 5 bases and J gave up 7 bases; unmatched junction bases: 10. Per germline, CDR1 LGHNA and CDR2 YNFKEQ. CDR3 nucleotide sequence: TGTGCCAGCAGCGACTCGGACAGGGGGCTTGGGAATGAGCAGTTCTTC. Translation gives CASSDSDRGLGNEQFF.

This clone was detected ten times or more. The genes are TRBV7-9 and TRBJ2-2; no clear D gene. The V gene lost 3 bases and the J gene lost 5 bases, with 4 bases spanning the gap. This CDR3 is built from 12 residues. The germline V gene has CDR1 SEHNR and CDR2 FQNEAQ (reference sequence). The CDR3 sequence is CASSFTTGELFF. The CDR3, as DNA: TGTGCCAGCAGCTTTACGACCGGGGAGCTGTTTTTT.

This clone was seen repeatedly, ten times or more. The chain has TRBV6-1 and TRBJ1-4, with no clear D. Between the trimmed V and J ends, which lost 7 bases and 8 bases, there was a span of 14 bases. Looked up from germline, CDR1 is MNHNS and CDR2 is SASEGT. The CDR3 extends over 13 amino acids. The CDR3 loop reads CASMNRLGEKLFF. The CDR3 DNA is TGTGCCAGCATGAACAGACTAGGGGAAAAACTGTTTTTT.

Note on this clone: The CDR3 carries no conserved terminal phenylalanine or tryptophan, so it likely arises from a read error. It is unclear where the CDR3 begins or ends on the DNA, so no DNA is shown, and the CDR3 is as TCRdb lists it. The chain carries TRBV20-1 and TRBJ1-3. The germline CDR1 and CDR2 sequences are DFQATT and SNEGSKA (reference sequence). Inclusive of both ends, the CDR3 amounts to 14 amino acids. The CDR3: CSAGVQGSGNTLYL.

The chain has TRBV27 and TRBJ1-5; 9 positions match TRBD1. V was clipped by 6 bases and J by 5 bases; unmatched bases: 5. Germline V gives CDR1 MNHEY, CDR2 SMNVEV (reference sequence). The CDR3 totals 14 residues. CDR3 bases: TGTGCCAGCAGGCGGGACAGGGAGGATCAGCCCCAGCATTTT. Translated, it gives CASRRDREDQPQHF.

This clone came up many times. The V and J genes are TRBV24-1 and TRBJ2-5; unclear D gene. Germline CDR1 KGHDR, CDR2 SFDVKD. V was pared by 3 bases and J by 4 bases, with 11 bases between. The CDR3 runs 14 residues. The CDR3 loop reads CATSDPSRSETQYF. The CDR3 DNA sequence: TGTGCCACCAGTGATCCCTCTAGATCAGAGACCCAGTACTTC.

This clone was observed at least ten times. The chain has TRBV2 and TRBJ1-4; D is uncertain. V gave up 4 bases and J gave up 0 bases, with 3 bases separating them. The CDR3 spans 13 residues. Germline CDR1 and CDR2: SNHLY and FYNNEI. The CDR3 DNA sequence: TGTGCCAGCAGTGGGACAACTAATGAAAAACTGTTTTTT. It specifies CASSGTTNEKLFF.

This clone was recorded at least ten times. The sample holds other DNA sequences that translate to the same CDR3. This chain joins TRBV27 and TRBJ2-5; D is undetermined. Germline-derived CDR1 and CDR2 are MNHEY and SMNVEV (reference sequence). V lost 6 bases to trimming and J lost 4 bases, with 6 bases between them. The CDR3 runs to 11 residues. CDR3 region: CASSSGETQYF. As DNA, the CDR3 is TGTGCCAGCAGCTCGGGAGAGACCCAGTACTTC.

This clone has at least ten counts. The chain recombines TRBV18 with TRBJ1-1; 9 positions agree with TRBD1. Germline CDR1 KGHSH, CDR2 LQKENI. The CDR3 covers 14 residues. With 2 bases clipped from V and 5 bases from J, the junction kept 3 bases outside the gene matches. CDR3 DNA sequence: TGTGCCAGCTCACCAGGGACAGGGTGGACTGAAGCTTTCTTT. This sequence encodes CASSPGTGWTEAFF. Full variable domain (outside the CDR3, taken from reference TRBV18 and TRBJ1-1): NAGVMQNPRHLVRRRGQEARLRCSPMKGHSHVYWYRQLPEEGLKFMVYLQKENIIDESGMPKERFSAEFPKEGPSILRIQQVVRGDSAAYFCASSPGTGWTEAFFGQGTRLTVV.

This clone was recorded at least ten times. V is TRBV29-1 and J is TRBJ2-7; tentative D call: TRBD1 (5 bases). Per the germline V gene, CDR1 is SQVTM and CDR2 is ANQGSEA. The CDR3 spans 12 residues. V lost 7 bases and J 5 bases, leaving 15 bases between the germline ends. In nucleotides, the CDR3 is TGCAGCGCTAAGGAGACAGTTAACGAGCAGTACTTC. It specifies CSAKETVNEQYF.

Notes on this clone: Without the conserved terminal phenylalanine or tryptophan, this CDR3 likely stems from a read error. Because the CDR3's place on the DNA is in doubt, the DNA is left out and the CDR3 is given as listed by TCRdb. J is TRBJ2-4 and V is TRBV29-1; the table calls TRBD2, which could not be checked here. The CDR3 comprises 15 residues, both ends counted. CDR1 is SQVTM, CDR2 ANQGSEA, per germline. CDR3 sequence reads: CSVGTSGSGGDIPYY.

This clone was recorded a few times. V usage is TRBV28 and J usage is TRBJ1-3; D gene ambiguous. CDR3 size: 15 residues. Per germline, CDR1 MDHEN and CDR2 SYDVKM. Trimming cost V 1 base and J 4 bases, with 11 bases left between them. CDR3 loop: CASSLFSTAGNTIYF. DNA for the CDR3: TGTGCCAGCAGTTTATTTTCTACGGCGGGAAACACCATATATTTT.